A selection of T cell receptor beta chains follows, all from one sample in a study of blood T cell repertoires in COVID-19. The method was immunoSEQ multiplex PCR; TCRdb's version includes in-frame clones alone and lacks a portion of them. In the table there are some 76,000 clones, approximately 78% of which are singletons. The sequenced sample consisted of peripheral blood. The receptors come from a woman aged 55-70 years with acute or convalescent COVID-19. CDR3s include the opening cysteine and the closing phenylalanine or tryptophan. A D gene is named only where the DNA matches it firmly. Clone size appears in some rows only: once, few, many, or a class for an expanded clone.

v_gene: TRBV9
abundance: few
d_gene: TRBD1
j_gene: TRBJ1-3
CDR3nt: TGTGCCAGCAGCGATCCAGGGGGGCTCTCTGGAAACACCATATATTTT
CDR3aa: CASSDPGGLSGNTIYF

v_gene: TRBV7-2
abundance: -
d_gene: TRBD1
j_gene: TRBJ2-5
CDR3nt: TGTGCCAGCAGCTTAAGCCCGGGACAGGGGTCCTGGGAGACCCAGTACTTC
CDR3aa: CASSLSPGQGSWETQYF

v_gene: TRBV9
abundance: once
d_gene: -
j_gene: TRBJ2-5
CDR3nt: TGTGCCAGCAGCGTAGGGGCCAGGGGAAGAGAGACCCAGTACTTC
CDR3aa: CASSVGARGRETQYF

v_gene: TRBV5-1
abundance: -
d_gene: -
j_gene: TRBJ2-2
CDR3nt: TGCGCCAGCAGCCGGGGGACAGCGGGTCGGTTCACCGGGGAGCTGTTTTTT
CDR3aa: CASSRGTAGRFTGELFF

v_gene: TRBV19
abundance: -
d_gene: -
j_gene: TRBJ1-2
CDR3nt: TGTGCCAGTACCATGTCGGGTGGTGGAAACTATGGCTACACCTTC
CDR3aa: CASTMSGGGNYGYTF

v_gene: TRBV7-2
abundance: -
d_gene: TRBD1
j_gene: TRBJ1-1
CDR3nt: TGTGCCAGCAGCTTAGTAACAGGGGGATTTTCTGAAGCTTTCTTT
CDR3aa: CASSLVTGGFSEAFF

v_gene: TRBV18
abundance: -
d_gene: -
j_gene: TRBJ1-1
CDR3nt: TGTGCCAGCTCACCGAAGAGGGGGTCCTTGAACACTGAAGCTTTCTTT
CDR3aa: CASSPKRGSLNTEAFF

v_gene: TRBV23-1
abundance: -
d_gene: -
j_gene: TRBJ2-6
CDR3nt: TGCGCCAGCAGTCCTACGGCAGGGCTGGCGGGGGCCAACGTCCTGACTTTC
CDR3aa: CASSPTAGLAGANVLTF

v_gene: TRBV7-9
abundance: -
d_gene: -
j_gene: TRBJ2-2
CDR3nt: TGTGCCAGCAGCTTACCGACAGGATTCACCGGGGAGCTGTTTTTT
CDR3aa: CASSLPTGFTGELFF

v_gene: TRBV24-1
abundance: -
d_gene: -
j_gene: TRBJ1-1
CDR3nt: TGTGCCACCAGAGCGGGCAGTCGACAGAATATGAACACTGAAGCTTTCTTT
CDR3aa: CATRAGSRQNMNTEAFF

v_gene: TRBV9
abundance: few
d_gene: -
j_gene: TRBJ1-1
CDR3nt: TGTGCCAGCAGCGTAGAGGTGGTAGCTCCTGAAGCTTTCTTT
CDR3aa: CASSVEVVAPEAFF

v_gene: TRBV6-5
abundance: -
d_gene: -
j_gene: TRBJ1-2
CDR3nt: TGTGCCAGCAATACACAGGGTGACTATGGCTACACCTTC
CDR3aa: CASNTQGDYGYTF

v_gene: TRBV15
abundance: -
d_gene: -
j_gene: TRBJ1-2
CDR3nt: TGTGCCACCAGCAGAGATTGGGCAGAGTATGGCTACACCTTC
CDR3aa: CATSRDWAEYGYTF

v_gene: TRBV2
abundance: -
d_gene: -
j_gene: TRBJ1-1
CDR3nt: TGTGCCAGCAGTGCTAGTCAGGGGAACACTGAAGCTTTCTTT
CDR3aa: CASSASQGNTEAFF

v_gene: TRBV9
abundance: few
d_gene: -
j_gene: TRBJ2-1
CDR3nt: TGTGCCAGCAGCGTAACCGGGACCCCAGCGGGTGAGCAGTTCTTC
CDR3aa: CASSVTGTPAGEQFF